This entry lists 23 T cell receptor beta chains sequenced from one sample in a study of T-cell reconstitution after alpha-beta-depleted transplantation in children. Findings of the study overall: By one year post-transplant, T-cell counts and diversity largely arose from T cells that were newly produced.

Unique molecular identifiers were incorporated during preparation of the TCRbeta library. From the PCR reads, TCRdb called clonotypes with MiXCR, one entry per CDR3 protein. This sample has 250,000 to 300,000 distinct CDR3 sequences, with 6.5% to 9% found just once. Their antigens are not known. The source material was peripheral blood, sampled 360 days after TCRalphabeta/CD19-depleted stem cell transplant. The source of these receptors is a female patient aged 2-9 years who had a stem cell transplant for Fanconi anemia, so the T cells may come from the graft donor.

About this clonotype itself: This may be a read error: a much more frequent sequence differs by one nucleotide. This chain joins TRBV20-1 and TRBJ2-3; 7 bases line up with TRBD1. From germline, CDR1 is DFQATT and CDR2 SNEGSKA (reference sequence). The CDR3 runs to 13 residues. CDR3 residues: CRLRGLNTDTQYF. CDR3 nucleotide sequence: TGCAGGTTGAGGGGGCTCAACACAGATACGCAGTATTTT.

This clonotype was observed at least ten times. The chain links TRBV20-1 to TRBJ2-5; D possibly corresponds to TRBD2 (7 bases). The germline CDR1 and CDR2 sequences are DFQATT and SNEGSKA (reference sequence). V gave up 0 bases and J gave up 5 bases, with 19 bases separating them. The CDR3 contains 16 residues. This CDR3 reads CSARDDTGGRSETQYF. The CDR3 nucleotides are TGCAGTGCTAGAGATGATACGGGGGGCCGGTCCGAGACCCAGTACTTC.

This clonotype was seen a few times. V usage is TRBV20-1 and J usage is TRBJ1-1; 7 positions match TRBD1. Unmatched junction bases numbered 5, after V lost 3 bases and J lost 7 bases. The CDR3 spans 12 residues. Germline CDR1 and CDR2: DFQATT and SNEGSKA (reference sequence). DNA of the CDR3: TGCAGTGCTAGTCGGACAGGTTATGAAGCTTTCTTT. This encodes CSASRTGYEAFF.

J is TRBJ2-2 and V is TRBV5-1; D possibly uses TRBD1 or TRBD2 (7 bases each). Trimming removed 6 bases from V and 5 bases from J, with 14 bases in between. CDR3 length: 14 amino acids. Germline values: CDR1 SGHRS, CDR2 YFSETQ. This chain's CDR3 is CASTRQGGTGELFF. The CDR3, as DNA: TGCGCCAGCACAAGACAGGGAGGGACCGGGGAGCTGTTTTTT.

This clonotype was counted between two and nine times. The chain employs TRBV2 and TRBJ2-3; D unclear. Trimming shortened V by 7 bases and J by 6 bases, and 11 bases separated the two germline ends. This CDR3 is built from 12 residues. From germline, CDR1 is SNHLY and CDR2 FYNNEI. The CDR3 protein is CASKGPADTQYF. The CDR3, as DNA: TGTGCCAGCAAGGGCCCGGCCGATACGCAGTATTTT.

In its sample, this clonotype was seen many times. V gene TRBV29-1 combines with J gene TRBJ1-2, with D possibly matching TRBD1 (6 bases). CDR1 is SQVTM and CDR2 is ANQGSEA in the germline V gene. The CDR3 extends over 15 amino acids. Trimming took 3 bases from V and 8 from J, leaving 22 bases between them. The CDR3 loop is CSVDERGLVRQGYTF. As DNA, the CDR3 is TGCAGCGTTGATGAGCGGGGGCTCGTTAGGCAAGGCTACACCTTC.

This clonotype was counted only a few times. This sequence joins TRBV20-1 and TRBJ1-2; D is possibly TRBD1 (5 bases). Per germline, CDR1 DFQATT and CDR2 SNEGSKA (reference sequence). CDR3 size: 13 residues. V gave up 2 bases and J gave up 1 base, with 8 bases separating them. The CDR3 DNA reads TGCAGTGCTAGACAGGGTAATAACTATGGCTACACCTTC. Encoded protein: CSARQGNNYGYTF.

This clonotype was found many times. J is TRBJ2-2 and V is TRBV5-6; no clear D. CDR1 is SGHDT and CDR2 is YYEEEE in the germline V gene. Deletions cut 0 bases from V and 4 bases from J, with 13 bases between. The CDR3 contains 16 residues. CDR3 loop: CASSLDLLGRTGELFF. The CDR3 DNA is TGTGCCAGCAGCTTGGACCTCCTTGGGCGCACCGGGGAGCTGTTTTTT.

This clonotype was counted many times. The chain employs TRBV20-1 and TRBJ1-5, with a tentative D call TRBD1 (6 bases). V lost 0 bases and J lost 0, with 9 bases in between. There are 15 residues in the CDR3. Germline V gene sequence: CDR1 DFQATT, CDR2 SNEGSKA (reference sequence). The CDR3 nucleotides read TGCAGTGCTAGAGATCGGGGGCGTAGCAATCAGCCCCAGCATTTT. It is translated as CSARDRGRSNQPQHF.

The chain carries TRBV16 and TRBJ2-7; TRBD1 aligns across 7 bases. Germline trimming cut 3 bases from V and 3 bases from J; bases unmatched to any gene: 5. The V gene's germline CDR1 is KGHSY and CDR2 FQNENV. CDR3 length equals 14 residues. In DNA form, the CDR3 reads TGTGCCAGCAGCCAGCCCGGGACAGACTACGAGCAGTACTTC. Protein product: CASSQPGTDYEQYF.

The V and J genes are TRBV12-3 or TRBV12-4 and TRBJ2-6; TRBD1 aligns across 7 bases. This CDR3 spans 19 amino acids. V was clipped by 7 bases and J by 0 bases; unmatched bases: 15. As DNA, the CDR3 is TGTGCCAGCATCACCAGGGACGGGACAGCGAGCTCTGGGGCCAACGTCCTGACTTTC. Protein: CASITRDGTASSGANVLTF.

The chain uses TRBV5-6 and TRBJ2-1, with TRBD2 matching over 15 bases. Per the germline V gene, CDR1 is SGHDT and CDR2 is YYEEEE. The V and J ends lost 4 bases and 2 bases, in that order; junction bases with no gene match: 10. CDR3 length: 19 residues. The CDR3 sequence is CASSPGLAGGPETYNEQFF. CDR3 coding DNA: TGTGCCAGCAGCCCGGGACTAGCGGGGGGCCCCGAGACCTACAATGAGCAGTTCTTC.

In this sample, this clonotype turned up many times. CDR3 loop: CATGGGLAVKETQYF. The CDR3 DNA sequence: TGTGCCACCGGGGGGGGACTAGCGGTAAAAGAGACCCAGTACTTC. This rearrangement joins TRBV25-1 to TRBJ2-5, with 11 bases that match TRBD2. Germline V gene sequence: CDR1 MGHDK, CDR2 SYGVNS. With V trimmed by 10 bases and J by 3 bases, 10 bases remained unmatched. The CDR3 runs to 15 residues.

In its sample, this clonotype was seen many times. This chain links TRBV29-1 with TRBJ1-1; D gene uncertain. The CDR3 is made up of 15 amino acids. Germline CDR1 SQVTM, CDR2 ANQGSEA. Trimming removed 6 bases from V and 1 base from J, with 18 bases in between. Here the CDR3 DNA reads TGCAGCGTGCTCAGAAAGGCAAGCGGGAACACTGAAGCTTTCTTT. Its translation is CSVLRKASGNTEAFF. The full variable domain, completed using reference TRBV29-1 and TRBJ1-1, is SAVISQKPSRDICQRGTSLTIQCQVDSQVTMMFWYRQQPGQSLTLIATANQGSEATYESGFVIDKFPISRPNLTFSTLTVSNMSPEDSSIYLCSVLRKASGNTEAFFGQGTRLTVV.

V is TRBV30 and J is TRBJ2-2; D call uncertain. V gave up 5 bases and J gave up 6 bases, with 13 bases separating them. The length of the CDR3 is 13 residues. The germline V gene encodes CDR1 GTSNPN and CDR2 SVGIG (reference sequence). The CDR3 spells CAWSTRLSGELFF. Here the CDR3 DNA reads TGTGCCTGGTCCACACGTCTCTCCGGGGAGCTGTTTTTT.

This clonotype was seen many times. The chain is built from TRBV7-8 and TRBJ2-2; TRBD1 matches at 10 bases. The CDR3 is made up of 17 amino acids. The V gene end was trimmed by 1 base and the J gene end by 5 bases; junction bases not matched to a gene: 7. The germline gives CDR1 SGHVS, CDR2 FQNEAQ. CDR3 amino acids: CASSLGRGTGETGELFF. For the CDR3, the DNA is TGTGCCAGCAGCTTAGGCAGAGGGACAGGGGAAACCGGGGAGCTGTTTTTT.

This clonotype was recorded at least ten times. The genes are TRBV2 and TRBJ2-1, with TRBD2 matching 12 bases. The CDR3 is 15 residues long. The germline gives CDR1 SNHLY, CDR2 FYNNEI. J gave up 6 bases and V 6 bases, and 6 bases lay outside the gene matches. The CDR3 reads CASRPTSGSSNEQFF. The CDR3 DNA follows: TGTGCCAGCAGGCCGACTAGCGGGAGTAGCAATGAGCAGTTCTTC.

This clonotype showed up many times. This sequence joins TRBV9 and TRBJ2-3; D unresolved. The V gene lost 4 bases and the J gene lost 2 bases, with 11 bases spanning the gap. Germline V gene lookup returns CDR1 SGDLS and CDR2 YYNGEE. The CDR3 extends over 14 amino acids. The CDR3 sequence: CASSQNLYTDTQYF. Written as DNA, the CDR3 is TGTGCCAGCAGCCAAAACCTATACACAGATACGCAGTATTTT.

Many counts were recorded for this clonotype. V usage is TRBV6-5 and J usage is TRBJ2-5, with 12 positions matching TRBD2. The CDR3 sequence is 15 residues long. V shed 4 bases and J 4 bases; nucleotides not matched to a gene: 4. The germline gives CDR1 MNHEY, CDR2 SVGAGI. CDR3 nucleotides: TGTGCCAGCAGTTTCCTAGCGGGGGGGAGAGAGACCCAGTACTTC. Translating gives CASSFLAGGRETQYF.

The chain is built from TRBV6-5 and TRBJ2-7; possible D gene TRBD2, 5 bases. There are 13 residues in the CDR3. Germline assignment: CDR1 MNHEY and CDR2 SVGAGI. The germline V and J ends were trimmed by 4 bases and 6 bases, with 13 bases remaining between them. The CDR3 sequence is CASSSKLVGEQYV. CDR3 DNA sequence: TGTGCCAGCAGTTCGAAACTAGTCGGCGAGCAGTACGTC.

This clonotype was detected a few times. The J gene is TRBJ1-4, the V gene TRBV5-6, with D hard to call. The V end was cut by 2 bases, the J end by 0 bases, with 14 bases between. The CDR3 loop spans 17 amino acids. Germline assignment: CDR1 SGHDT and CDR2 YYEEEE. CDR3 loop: CASSFLGGGATNEKLFF. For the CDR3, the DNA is TGTGCCAGCAGCTTCCTTGGAGGTGGTGCAACTAATGAAAAACTGTTTTTT.

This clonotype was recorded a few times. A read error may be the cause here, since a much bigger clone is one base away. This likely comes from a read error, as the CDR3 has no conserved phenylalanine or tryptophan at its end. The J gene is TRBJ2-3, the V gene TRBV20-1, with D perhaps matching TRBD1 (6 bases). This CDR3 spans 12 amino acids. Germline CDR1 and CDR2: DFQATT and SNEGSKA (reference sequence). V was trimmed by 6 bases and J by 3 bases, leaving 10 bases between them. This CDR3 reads CSAVQGTDTQYI. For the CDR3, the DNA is TGCAGTGCGGTGCAGGGGACAGATACGCAGTATATT.

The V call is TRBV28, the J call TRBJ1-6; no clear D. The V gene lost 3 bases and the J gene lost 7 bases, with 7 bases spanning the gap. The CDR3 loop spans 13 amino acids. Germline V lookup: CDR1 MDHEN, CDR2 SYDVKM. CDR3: CASSFLPNSPLHF. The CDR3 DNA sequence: TGTGCCAGCAGTTTCCTACCCAATTCACCCCTCCACTTT. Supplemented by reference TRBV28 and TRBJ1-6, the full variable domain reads DVKVTQSSRYLVKRTGEKVFLECVQDMDHENMFWYRQDPGLGLRLIYFSYDVKMKEKGDIPEGYSVSREKKERFSLILESASTNQTSMYLCASSFLPNSPLHFGNGTRLTVT.